Reported below is one T cell receptor (beta chain). As yet, its antigen is unknown. This entry belongs to a study of shared clonotypes between healthy human individuals. The deep-level immunoSEQ assay was used. Assay: immunoSEQ multiplex PCR; the TCRdb copy retains only in-frame clones and omits some. The sample lists roughly 1.4 million clones, approximately 98.5% seen once, with about 0.4% in the top ten. Study-wide points: For naive CD4 cells, approximately 4.7% of clonotypes were shared across a handful of donors. In general, naive subsets displayed greater estimated richness than memory subsets did. Clonotype sharing among the donors was expected to vary with sequencing depth.

The ends were cut back, 3 bases at V and 4 bases at J, with 11 bases in the middle. Germline V gene data show CDR1 as SGDLS and CDR2 as YYNGEE. The CDR3 is 14 residues long. Sample: naive CD4+ T cells sorted from blood. The subset was: CD45RA+ positively selected. The source of this sequence is a man under 40 in good health. The chain has TRBV9 and TRBJ1-3; no reliable D call. As DNA, the CDR3 is TGTGCCAGCAGCGCCGCCGGGCTAGGAAACACCATATATTTT. As protein: CASSAAGLGNTIYF. The whole variable domain, filled in from reference TRBV9 and TRBJ1-3, reads DSGVTQTPKHLITATGQRVTLRCSPRSGDLSVYWYQQSLDQGLQFLIQYYNGEERAKGNILERFSAQQFPDLHSELNLSSLELGDSALYFCASSAAGLGNTIYFGEGSWLTVV.